Listed below are T cell receptor beta chains from one sample, sequenced in a study of blood T cell repertoires in COVID-19. The protocol was immunoSEQ multiplex PCR, while the TCRdb copy is restricted to in-frame clones and leaves out a portion. The table shows 88,000 or so clones, with about 86% occurring only once. The source material was peripheral blood. Every receptor here comes from a man between 60 and 75 years old with acute or convalescent COVID-19. Each CDR3 is given with its conserved first and last residue. The D gene is left open where the match is weak. Only some rows state a clone size, as once, few, many or a class for expanded clones.

V	J	size	D	CDR3	DNA
TRBV30	TRBJ1-4	.	TRBD1	CAGGTGNEKLFF	TGTGCCGGAGGGACAGGGAATGAAAAACTGTTTTTT
TRBV19	TRBJ1-6	.	TRBD1	CASSMEQGGRFGSPLHF	TGTGCCAGTAGTATGGAGCAGGGGGGAAGGTTTGGTTCACCCCTCCACTTT
TRBV5-1	TRBJ2-7	.	.	CASSLQVGYEQYF	TGCGCCAGCAGCTTGCAGGTTGGATACGAGCAGTACTTC
TRBV4-3	TRBJ1-1	.	.	CASSQYVGAAEAFF	TGCGCCAGCAGCCAGTATGTGGGGGCCGCTGAAGCTTTCTTT
TRBV10-3	TRBJ1-6	.	TRBD1	CAIQGQGANSPLHF	TGTGCCATCCAGGGACAGGGGGCGAATTCACCCCTCCACTTT
TRBV5-1	TRBJ1-1	.	TRBD1	CASSPGPGGLVTEAFF	TGCGCCAGCAGCCCGGGTCCAGGGGGCCTTGTGACTGAAGCTTTCTTT
TRBV28	TRBJ1-2	.	.	CASSGQRYYGYTF	TGTGCCAGCAGCGGACAGCGGTACTATGGCTACACCTTC
TRBV9	TRBJ2-3	.	.	CASSVGRVSTDTQYF	TGTGCCAGCAGCGTAGGGAGGGTGTCTACAGATACGCAGTATTTT
TRBV7-6	TRBJ1-4	.	TRBD1	CASSSPDRGATNEKLFF	TGTGCCAGCAGCTCACCGGACAGGGGTGCAACTAATGAAAAACTGTTTTTT
TRBV5-1	TRBJ1-2	.	.	CASSLFSRTQANYGYTF	TGCGCCAGCAGCTTGTTTTCTCGGACACAAGCTAACTATGGCTACACCTTC
TRBV7-6	TRBJ1-3	.	TRBD1	CASSPKDRAGGNTIYF	TGTGCCAGCAGCCCCAAAGACAGGGCTGGTGGAAACACCATATATTTT
TRBV6-5	TRBJ2-3	.	.	CASSKSGVTDTQYF	TGTGCCAGCAGTAAAAGCGGAGTCACAGATACGCAGTATTTT
TRBV6-5	TRBJ1-5	.	TRBD1	CASRGQAGQPQHF	TGTGCCAGCAGGGGACAGGCGGGTCAGCCCCAGCATTTT
TRBV5-1	TRBJ2-7	.	.	CASSPYSGDSSYEQYF	TGCGCCAGCAGCCCATATAGCGGTGATAGCTCCTACGAGCAGTACTTC
TRBV5-1	TRBJ1-2	.	.	CASSPQGNYGYTF	TGCGCCAGCAGCCCCCAGGGGAACTATGGCTACACCTTC
TRBV7-2	TRBJ2-4	.	.	CASSLETGWGNIQYF	TGTGCCAGCAGCTTAGAAACAGGGTGGGGAAACATTCAGTACTTC
TRBV5-1	TRBJ2-1	few	.	CASSLDRAYNEQFF	TGCGCCAGCAGCTTGGACAGGGCTTACAATGAGCAGTTCTTC
TRBV30	TRBJ1-1	once	.	CAWSTQKSTEAFF	TGTGCCTGGAGCACACAGAAATCCACTGAAGCTTTCTTT
TRBV10-3	TRBJ1-1	.	.	CAMRGGNTEAFF	TGTGCCATGAGGGGGGGGAACACTGAAGCTTTCTTT
TRBV18	TRBJ2-1	few	TRBD1	CASSPRYTGQQYNEQFF	TGTGCCAGCTCACCCCGCTATACGGGACAGCAGTACAATGAGCAGTTCTTC
TRBV11-2	TRBJ2-5	.	TRBD2	CASSLLRGAETQYF	TGTGCCAGCAGCTTACTGCGGGGGGCTGAGACCCAGTACTTC
TRBV5-5	TRBJ1-1	.	TRBD1	CASSPLGTGGGEAFF	TGTGCCAGCAGCCCCCTGGGGACAGGGGGCGGTGAAGCTTTCTTT
TRBV4-3	TRBJ1-4	.	TRBD1	CASSSNRDRNEKLFF	TGCGCCAGCAGCTCTAACCGGGACAGGAATGAAAAACTGTTTTTT
TRBV10-3	TRBJ1-2	few	.	CAISESRNYGYTF	TGTGCCATCAGTGAGTCGAGAAACTATGGCTACACCTTC
TRBV6-5	TRBJ1-4	.	.	CASSPGSGSVAKLFF	TGTGCCAGCAGTCCCGGATCGGGCAGTGTAGCGAAACTGTTTTTT
TRBV12-3/TRBV12-4	TRBJ1-5	.	TRBD1	CASSFSWDRFHF	TGTGCCAGCAGTTTCTCCTGGGACAGGTTCCATTTT
TRBV4-3	TRBJ1-4	.	.	CASSRRGNEKLFF	TGCGCCAGCAGCCGCAGGGGTAATGAAAAACTGTTTTTT
TRBV27	TRBJ2-3	.	.	CASRTGDTQYF	TGTGCCAGCAGAACGGGAGATACGCAGTATTTT
TRBV5-1	TRBJ2-7	.	TRBD1	CASSGRDRGHEQYF	TGCGCCAGCAGCGGACGGGACAGGGGCCACGAGCAGTACTTC
TRBV6-1	TRBJ2-5	.	.	CASSESRGFQETQYF	TGTGCCAGCAGTGAAAGTCGAGGGTTCCAAGAGACCCAGTACTTC
TRBV30	TRBJ2-2	.	.	CAVDTLTGPRTGELFF	TGTGCCGTGGACACCCTGACAGGTCCTAGGACCGGGGAGCTGTTTTTT
TRBV30	TRBJ2-5	.	.	CAWRLGDLGTQYF	TGTGCCTGGAGACTCGGGGACTTGGGGACCCAGTACTTC
TRBV9	TRBJ2-4	.	.	CASSAGTQNIQYF	TGTGCCAGCAGCGCCGGGACTCAAAACATTCAGTACTTC
TRBV2	TRBJ1-4	.	TRBD1	CASSEVQGVEKLFF	TGTGCCAGCAGTGAAGTTCAGGGGGTTGAAAAACTGTTTTTT
TRBV18	TRBJ1-4	.	.	CASSPREASNEKLFF	TGTGCCAGCTCACCGCGAGAAGCCTCTAATGAAAAACTGTTTTTT
TRBV2	TRBJ2-3	.	.	CASKRDLITDTQYF	TGTGCCAGCAAAAGGGACTTGATCACAGATACGCAGTATTTT
TRBV21-1	TRBJ2-1	.	.	CASSKVSRSGEVDEQFF	TGTGCCAGCAGCAAGGTCAGCCGGTCGGGGGAAGTCGATGAGCAGTTCTTC
TRBV30	TRBJ2-3	.	TRBD1	CAWSDDRGDYTQYF	TGTGCCTGGAGTGACGACAGGGGGGATTATACGCAGTATTTT
TRBV30	TRBJ2-7	.	TRBD1	CAWSPRAGTGGVSRYYEQYF	TGTGCCTGGAGCCCGAGGGCCGGGACAGGGGGAGTAAGCAGGTACTACGAGCAGTACTTC
TRBV19	TRBJ1-2	.	.	CASRPLRGGGGDGYTF	TGTGCCAGTAGGCCTCTTAGGGGAGGGGGAGGAGATGGCTACACCTTC
TRBV6-5	TRBJ2-7	.	.	CASSYSPQGFEQYF	TGTGCCAGCAGTTATTCCCCTCAGGGTTTCGAGCAGTACTTC
TRBV6-5	TRBJ1-5	.	.	CASSRDNSNQPQHF	TGTGCCAGCAGCCGGGACAATAGCAATCAGCCCCAGCATTTT
TRBV2	TRBJ1-3	.	TRBD1	CASGTAGNTIYF	TGTGCCAGCGGGACAGCCGGAAACACCATATATTTT
TRBV18	TRBJ2-5	.	TRBD1	CASSPDRGSETQYF	TGTGCCAGCTCGCCGGACAGGGGGTCGGAGACCCAGTACTTC